This T cell receptor (beta chain) derives from a study of Tregs in tolerant kidney transplant recipients. The CDR3 contains 15 residues. Germline CDR1 and CDR2: SEHNR and FQNEAQ (reference sequence). V was clipped by 2 bases and J by 2 bases; unmatched bases: 0. Clones were read by immunoSEQ multiplex PCR, and TCRdb kept only the in-frame ones, dropping some. Of roughly 86,000 clones listed, 93% were seen once; the top ten hold 1.5% to 2%. Related graft donors supplied nonmyeloablative bone marrow transplants, and mixed chimerism was transient. This TCR was sampled from a human patient who received a combined kidney and bone marrow transplant. Part of the T cells may come from the graft donor. The V call is TRBV7-9, the J call TRBJ2-1; 10 bases match TRBD2. Material: CD4+ T cells from blood (PBMCs), obtained 12 months after the transplant. The CDR3 sequence: CASSLSGRAYNEQFF. CDR3 DNA sequence: TGTGCCAGCAGCTTAAGCGGGAGGGCCTACAATGAGCAGTTCTTC.